These T cell receptor beta chains were read from a single sample in a study of CD8 T cells in ankylosing spondylitis. TCRdb re-analysed the 5' RACE reads in MiXCR, keeping a single row per CDR3 protein. The sample yields about 300,000 distinct CDR3 sequences, under 14% seen once. Sample: blood, either unsorted or a sorted T cell fraction (not recorded which). Every receptor here comes from a female donor with ankylosing spondylitis or in good health (not recorded which). Each CDR3 is given with its conserved first and last residue. Only some rows state a clone size, as once, few, many or a class for expanded clones.

v_call	clone_size	cdr3_aa
TRBV20-1	many	CSAPDRGLTDTQYF
TRBV20-1	many	CSARDEHSPRSQPQHF
TRBV20-1	.	CSASAVNTEAFF
TRBV20-1	.	CSARTGGTGGYTF
TRBV20-1	.	CSASQGLIGYTF
TRBV4-3	many	CASSQEVTWPYNSPLHF
TRBV6-4	many	CASSPKSAGPDTQYF
TRBV11-2	few	CASSLVASASTSTDTQYF
TRBV7-9	many	CASSPPPPSTHLHF
TRBV4-1	many	CASSKSGTGSSDTQYF
TRBV5-1	.	CASSLSGALSTDTQYF
TRBV20-1	many	CSVSPRQGADTQYF
TRBV20-1	many	CSARPGTGTIYTF
TRBV20-1	many	CSARALQGLRGYTF
TRBV7-2	many	CASTLIDGANVLTF
TRBV7-2	many	CASSLGGRSDNEQFF
TRBV6-2/TRBV6-3	many	CASSQTRTGSYEQYF
TRBV5-1	many	CASQRDSLSTGELFF
TRBV5-1	many	CASSGGHRGTEAFF
TRBV5-1	many	CASSLSATNEKLFF
TRBV5-6	.	CASSTALDRAGANVLTF
TRBV6-2/TRBV6-3	many	CASTRNTEAFF
TRBV7-3	many	CASSETSGNYEQYF
TRBV4-2	many	CASSHVLSDYNEQFF
TRBV30	few	CAWRSYGYTF
TRBV10-1	many	CAAPLVDQPQHF
TRBV20-1	few	CSALTGEGDQPQHF
TRBV12-5	few	CASGSPPGIGYTF
TRBV28	.	CASSRLKPGTYGYNEQFF
TRBV20-1	many	CSAMNRVVSTGELFF
TRBV27	many	CASQGDLAGSYEQYF
TRBV6-1	many	CASSRRVGRERTEAFF
TRBV9	few	CASSVGGQGSWYGYTF
TRBV20-1	many	CSVHLDPSTF
TRBV11-2	.	CASEGEGYEQYF
TRBV20-1	many	CSARDSVGGGTEAFF
TRBV5-1	many	CASSFSDEQFF
TRBV10-3	many	CAISDRDGGYTF
TRBV20-1	.	CSARGQGAGAQHF
TRBV6-2/TRBV6-3	many	CASSGQFGGYTF
TRBV5-1	many	CASRPPGTGELFF
TRBV6-5	many	CASSYSKLSTDTQYF